Listed below are T cell receptor beta chains from one sample, sequenced in a study of T cell clonotyping in hematopoietic cell transplantation. Method: immunoSEQ multiplex PCR; TCRdb's copy keeps in-frame clones and lacks some. The profile shows tens of thousands of clones, 90% to 97% of them singletons. Sequenced material: peripheral blood mononuclear cells, taken before stem cell transplant. The source of these receptors is a woman between 45 and 60 years old with acute myeloid leukemia. Some clones in this sample may be carry-over from other donors' samples. CDR3s include the opening cysteine and the closing phenylalanine or tryptophan. D genes are given only for firm matches.

cdr3_length	d_call	j_call	v_call	cdr3_nt	cdr3_aa
13	-	TRBJ1-2	TRBV2	TGTGCCAGCAGTGGACACGCTAACTATGGCTACACCTTC	CASSGHANYGYTF
15	-	TRBJ1-3	TRBV7-8	TGTGCCAGCAGCTTAGTACAGCACTCTGGAAACACCATATATTTT	CASSLVQHSGNTIYF
13	-	TRBJ2-7	TRBV6-5	TGTGCCAGCAGTTACTCGAAGGGTTCCGAGCAGTACTTC	CASSYSKGSEQYF
11	-	TRBJ2-3	TRBV6-5	TGTGCCAGCGGCCGCACAGATACGCAGTATTTT	CASGRTDTQYF
15	-	TRBJ2-7	TRBV25-1	TGTGCCAGCAGTGACCCCCGGGGTAGGTTCTACGAGCAGTACTTC	CASSDPRGRFYEQYF
14	-	TRBJ1-4	TRBV7-6	TGTGCCAGCAGCTTGACAGTGGGGAATGAAAAACTGTTTTTT	CASSLTVGNEKLFF
15	-	TRBJ2-7	TRBV5-5	TGTGCCAGCAGCTTGGCAGGGGGGGATTACTACGAGCAGTACTTC	CASSLAGGDYYEQYF
13	-	TRBJ1-1	TRBV7-8	TGTGCCAGCAGCTTAGCGATGAACACTGAAGCTTTCTTT	CASSLAMNTEAFF
13	-	TRBJ2-7	TRBV30	TGTGCCTGGAGTCCTCTCGTCCGCTACGAGCAGTACTTC	CAWSPLVRYEQYF
15	TRBD2	TRBJ2-7	TRBV7-3	TGTGCCAGCAGCTTAAAATTCGGGGGGGCCCACGAGCAGTACTTC	CASSLKFGGAHEQYF
15	-	TRBJ1-2	TRBV5-1	TGCGCCAGCAGCCGGGCATTGGGTACTAACTATGGCTACACCTTC	CASSRALGTNYGYTF
14	TRBD1	TRBJ1-5	TRBV29-1	TGCAGCGTCGGGACAGGGGGGAGGAATCAGCCCCAGCATTTT	CSVGTGGRNQPQHF
17	TRBD1	TRBJ2-6	TRBV7-9	TGTGCCAGCAGCTCCTGGACAGGGGGTTCTGGGGCCAACGTCCTGACTTTC	CASSSWTGGSGANVLTF
11	-	TRBJ2-1	TRBV5-1	TGCGCCAGCAGCGGGTGGGGTGAGCAGTTCTTC	CASSGWGEQFF
16	TRBD1	TRBJ2-7	TRBV28	TGTGCCAGCAGTCTACCCTCCGGGACAGGGGGATCCGAGCAGTACTTC	CASSLPSGTGGSEQYF
15	-	TRBJ2-1	TRBV4-1	TGCGCCAGCAGCCGAGAGTTAGGGACGCGGAATGAGCAGTTCTTC	CASSRELGTRNEQFF
15	TRBD2	TRBJ2-7	TRBV27	TGTGCCAGCAGCCTTACGGGGACTATTAACTACGAGCAGTACTTC	CASSLTGTINYEQYF
14	-	TRBJ2-1	TRBV4-1	TGCGCCAGCAGCCAGGGAAACAACTACAATGAGCAGTTCTTC	CASSQGNNYNEQFF
14	TRBD2	TRBJ2-2	TRBV2	TGTGCCAGCAATTGGGCGGGGGTTACCGGGGAGCTGTTTTTT	CASNWAGVTGELFF
14	-	TRBJ1-2	TRBV2	TGTGCCAGCAGTCCTAGGCGAGGGGAATATGGCTACACCTTC	CASSPRRGEYGYTF
15	TRBD1	TRBJ1-4	TRBV9	TGTGCCAGCAGCCCCTCAGGGGGGTTCGGTGAAAAACTGTTTTTT	CASSPSGGFGEKLFF
14	-	TRBJ1-5	TRBV19	TGTGCCAGTAGATATCGGGCAGCAGGGCAGCCCCAGCATTTT	CASRYRAAGQPQHF
11	-	TRBJ1-1	TRBV7-2	TGTGCCAGCAGTCAAGGGGGGGCGGCTTTCTTT	CASSQGGAAFF
13	-	TRBJ2-7	TRBV30	TGTGCCTGGAGCCCCATTGTCAGCTACGAGCAGTACTTC	CAWSPIVSYEQYF
13	TRBD1	TRBJ2-7	TRBV29-1	TGCAGCGCTTACAGGGGAAATGCCTACGAGCAGTACTTC	CSAYRGNAYEQYF
15	TRBD2	TRBJ2-7	TRBV15	TGTGCCACCAGCACGCCCCTGACTAGCGGCTACGAGCAGTACTTC	CATSTPLTSGYEQYF
15	-	TRBJ1-5	TRBV18	TGTGCCAGCTCACCAACGGGTAATAGCAATCAGCCCCAGCATTTT	CASSPTGNSNQPQHF
13	-	TRBJ2-2	TRBV11-1	TGTGCCAGCAGCTTCCGGAGAGGCGGGGAGCTGTTTTTT	CASSFRRGGELFF
14	TRBD1	TRBJ1-5	TRBV19	TGTGCCAGTAGTCAAACAGGGGGCAATCAGCCCCAGCATTTT	CASSQTGGNQPQHF
15	-	TRBJ2-5	TRBV29-1	TGCAGCGTTGAAGATAGGAGGGCGTTTCAAGAGACCCAGTACTTC	CSVEDRRAFQETQYF
14	TRBD1	TRBJ1-2	TRBV5-1	TGCGCCAGCAGCGACGCCTCAGGGGGTCGTGGCTACACCTTC	CASSDASGGRGYTF
14	TRBD1	TRBJ1-1	TRBV19	TGTGCCAGTAGTGTTAACAGGGGGAAAACTGAAGCTTTCTTT	CASSVNRGKTEAFF